These 14 T cell receptor beta chains were sequenced from one sample in a study of T-cell reconstitution after alpha-beta-depleted transplantation in children. The TCRbeta library was prepared with unique molecular identifiers. In TCRdb, the PCR reads were re-called with MiXCR into one record per CDR3 protein. The sample includes about 480,000 distinct CDR3 sequences, around 13% of them seen just once. The sequenced sample was PBMCs from the stem cell graft donor, obtained from the stem cell graft. The receptors come from a human donor who donated a stem cell graft to a child with combined immunodeficiency.

This clonotype was counted ten times or more. The gene calls are TRBV6-2 or TRBV6-3 and TRBJ2-7; D is unresolved. Germline V lookup: CDR1 MNHEY, CDR2 SVGEGT. This CDR3 has 16 residues. V was pared by 0 bases and J by 3 bases, with 15 bases between. CDR3 region: CASSYSNPVKGYEQYF. CDR3 in DNA: TGTGCCAGCAGTTACTCGAACCCAGTGAAAGGCTACGAGCAGTACTTC.

A few counts support this clonotype. The V call is TRBV7-2, the J call TRBJ1-2; the D gene is possibly TRBD1 (5 bases). Germline values: CDR1 SGHTA, CDR2 FQGNSA. Trimming shortened V by 8 bases and J by 4 bases, and 17 bases separated the two germline ends. CDR3 length: 14 amino acids. This chain's CDR3 is CASHPPGGVYGYTF. The CDR3 coding sequence is TGTGCCAGCCATCCCCCCGGGGGGGTCTATGGCTACACCTTC.

The chain links TRBV7-8 to TRBJ1-1; D unresolved. The CDR3 has 15 residues. Germline assignment: CDR1 SGHVS and CDR2 FQNEAQ. Trimming left V 1 base short and J 5 bases short, with 14 bases between. The CDR3 DNA reads TGTGCCAGCAGCTTAGGTTTGAGGGTTCGGACTGAAGCTTTCTTT. It is translated as CASSLGLRVRTEAFF.

This clonotype appeared a few times. The rearrangement links TRBV7-9 to TRBJ1-2, with D maybe TRBD1 (6 bases). The CDR3 sequence is 15 residues long. The germline CDR1 and CDR2 sequences are SEHNR and FQNEAQ (reference sequence). Trimming pared 3 bases from V and 0 bases from J, leaving 11 bases between. The CDR3 reads CASSLYRETNYGYTF. CDR3 sequence (DNA): TGTGCCAGCAGCTTGTACAGGGAAACTAACTATGGCTACACCTTC.

This clonotype was seen only a few times. The gene calls are TRBV11-2 and TRBJ2-1; the match to TRBD2 covers 8 bases. This CDR3 is built from 17 residues. V lost 3 bases, J lost 0 bases, and 7 bases stayed unmatched. CDR1 and CDR2 from the germline V gene are SGHAT and FQNNGV. CDR3 nucleotide sequence: TGTGCCAGCAGCTTCCTACCGGGACTAGGCTCCTACAATGAGCAGTTCTTC. Amino acids: CASSFLPGLGSYNEQFF.

Many counts were recorded for this clonotype. The chain carries TRBV6-1 and TRBJ2-6; D ambiguous. Deletions cut 5 bases from V and 0 bases from J, with 14 bases between. The CDR3 runs 17 residues. The germline V gene encodes CDR1 MNHNS and CDR2 SASEGT. The CDR3 loop is CASSTTEYSSGANVLTF. CDR3 DNA: TGTGCCAGCAGTACCACCGAATATTCCTCTGGGGCCAACGTCCTGACTTTC.

There are many counts of this clonotype. The chain recombines TRBV14 with TRBJ2-5; TRBD2 matches at 8 bases. The germline V gene encodes CDR1 SGHDN and CDR2 FVKESK. The V and J ends lost 5 bases and 2 bases, in that order; junction bases with no gene match: 16. The CDR3 is made up of 18 amino acids. As DNA, the CDR3 is TGTGCCAGCAGCGCAAGTAGGGGACTAGTAGTTGGGCAAGAGACCCAGTACTTC. This sequence encodes CASSASRGLVVGQETQYF.

A few counts support this clonotype. V and J are TRBV7-9 and TRBJ2-1; 9 bases map to TRBD1. Germline CDR1 reads SEHNR; CDR2 reads FQNEAQ (reference sequence). This CDR3 region has 14 residues. V trimming: 5 bases; J trimming: 9 bases; junction bases outside the gene matches: 8. The CDR3 DNA reads TGTGCCAGCAGCCGCACCGGGACAGGGCTTGAGCAGTTCTTC. It codes for CASSRTGTGLEQFF.

This rearrangement joins TRBV4-2 to TRBJ2-1, with 15 bases matching TRBD2. The CDR3 is 19 amino acids. Germline CDR1 and CDR2: LGHNA and YNFKEQ. Unmatched junction bases numbered 7, after V lost 4 bases and J lost 0 bases. CDR3 residues: CASSPVGTSGGSSYNEQFF. The CDR3 DNA reads TGTGCCAGCAGCCCGGTCGGGACTAGCGGGGGGAGCTCCTACAATGAGCAGTTCTTC.

This clonotype was found many times. This chain links TRBV27 with TRBJ2-7; unclear D gene. CDR1 and CDR2 (germline): MNHEY, SMNVEV (reference sequence). The CDR3 runs to 18 residues. V was clipped by 3 bases and J by 1 base, with 22 bases between them. The CDR3: CASSFSYRARAQSYEQYF. The CDR3 DNA is TGTGCCAGCAGTTTTTCGTACCGCGCCCGGGCACAATCCTACGAGCAGTACTTC.

In its sample, this clonotype was seen many times. The rearrangement links TRBV12-3 or TRBV12-4 to TRBJ2-2; TRBD2 matches 8 bases. The ends lost 5 bases at V and 5 bases at J; junction bases unmatched: 13. This CDR3 is built from 17 residues. DNA for the CDR3: TGTGCCAGCAGTCGGGGTCCCCGACTAGCGCCAACCGGGGAGCTGTTTTTT. This encodes CASSRGPRLAPTGELFF.

J is TRBJ2-5 and V is TRBV6-1; perhaps D is TRBD1 or TRBD2 (6 bases each). Germline loops: CDR1 MNHNS, CDR2 SASEGT. The CDR3 is made up of 15 amino acids. Trimming cost V 5 bases and J 5 bases, with 18 bases left between them. The CDR3 loop reads CASSRPRVGGETQYF. The DNA of the CDR3 is TGTGCCAGCAGTCGACCCAGGGTAGGGGGGGAGACCCAGTACTTC.

The chain carries TRBV5-1 and TRBJ1-1, with D perhaps TRBD1 (6 bases). Germline-derived CDR1 and CDR2 are SGHRS and YFSETQ. Between the trimmed V and J ends, which lost 7 bases and 1 base, there was a span of 23 bases. The CDR3 sequence is 17 residues long. CDR3 loop: CASSGRGATRKNTEAFF. CDR3 DNA: TGCGCCAGCTCCGGGCGGGGGGCCACGAGGAAGAACACTGAAGCTTTCTTT.

This clonotype was detected only a few times. This chain joins TRBV5-6 and TRBJ1-4; D is unclear. Per the germline V gene, CDR1 is SGHDT and CDR2 is YYEEEE. V was cut by 2 bases and J by 7 bases, with 6 bases left in between. CDR3 length equals 12 residues. CDR3 DNA: TGTGCCAGCAGCTTCGGGATTGAAAAACTGTTTTTT. Translated, it gives CASSFGIEKLFF.